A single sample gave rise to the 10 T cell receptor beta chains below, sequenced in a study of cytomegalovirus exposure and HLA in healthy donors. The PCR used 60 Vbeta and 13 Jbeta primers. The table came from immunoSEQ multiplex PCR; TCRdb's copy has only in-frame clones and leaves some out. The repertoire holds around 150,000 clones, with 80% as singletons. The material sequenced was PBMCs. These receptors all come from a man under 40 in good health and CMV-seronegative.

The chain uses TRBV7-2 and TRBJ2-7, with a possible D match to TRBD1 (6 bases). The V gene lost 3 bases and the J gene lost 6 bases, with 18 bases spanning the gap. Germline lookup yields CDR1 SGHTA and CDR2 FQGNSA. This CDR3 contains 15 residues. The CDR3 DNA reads TGTGCCAGCAGCTTTACGGAACAGGGAGTCGGCGAGCAGTACTTC. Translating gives CASSFTEQGVGEQYF.

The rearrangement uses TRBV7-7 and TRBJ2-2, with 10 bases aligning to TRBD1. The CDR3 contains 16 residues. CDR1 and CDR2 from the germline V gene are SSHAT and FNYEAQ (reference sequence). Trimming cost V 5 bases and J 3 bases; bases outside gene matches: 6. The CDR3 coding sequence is TGTGCCAGCAGCATAATGGGGACAGGGGACACCGGGGAGCTGTTTTTT. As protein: CASSIMGTGDTGELFF.

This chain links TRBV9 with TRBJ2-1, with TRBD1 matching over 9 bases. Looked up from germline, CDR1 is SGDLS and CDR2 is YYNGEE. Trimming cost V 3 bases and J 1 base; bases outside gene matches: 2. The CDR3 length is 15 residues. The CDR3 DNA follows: TGTGCCAGCAGCGCCGGGACAGGGTCCTACAATGAGCAGTTCTTC. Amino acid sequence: CASSAGTGSYNEQFF.

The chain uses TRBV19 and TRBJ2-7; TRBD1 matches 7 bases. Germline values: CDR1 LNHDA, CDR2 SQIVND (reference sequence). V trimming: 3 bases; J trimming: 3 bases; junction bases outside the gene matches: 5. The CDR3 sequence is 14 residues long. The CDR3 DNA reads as TGTGCCAGTAGTATTACCGGACAGGTCTACGAGCAGTACTTC. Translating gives CASSITGQVYEQYF.

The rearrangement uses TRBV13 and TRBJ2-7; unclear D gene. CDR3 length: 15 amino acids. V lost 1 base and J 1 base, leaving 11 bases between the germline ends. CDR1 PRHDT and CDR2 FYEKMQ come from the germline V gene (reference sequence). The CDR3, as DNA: TGTGCCAGCAGCTTAGAAAATGTCGGTTCCTACGAGCAGTACTTC. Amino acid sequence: CASSLENVGSYEQYF.

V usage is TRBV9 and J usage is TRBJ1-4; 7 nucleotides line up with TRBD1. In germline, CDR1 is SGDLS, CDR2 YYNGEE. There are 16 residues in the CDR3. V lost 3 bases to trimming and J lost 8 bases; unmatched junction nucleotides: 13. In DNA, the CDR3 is TGTGCCAGCAGCGAACAACGGAGGGGGCGCGAAGAAAAACTGTTTTTT. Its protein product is CASSEQRRGREEKLFF.

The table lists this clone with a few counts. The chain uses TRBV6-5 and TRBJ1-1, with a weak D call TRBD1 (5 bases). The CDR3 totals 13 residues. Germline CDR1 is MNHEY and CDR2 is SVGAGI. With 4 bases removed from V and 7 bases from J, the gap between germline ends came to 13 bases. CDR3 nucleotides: TGTGCCAGCAGTTTCAAGCGGGACGGTGAAGCTTTCTTT. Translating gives CASSFKRDGEAFF.

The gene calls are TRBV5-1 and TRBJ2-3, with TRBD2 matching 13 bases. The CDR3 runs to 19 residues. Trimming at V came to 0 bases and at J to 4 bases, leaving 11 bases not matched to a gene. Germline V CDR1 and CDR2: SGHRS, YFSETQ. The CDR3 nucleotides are TGCGCCAGCAGCTTGGCAGCCACTAGCGGGAGGGCCAACGCAGATACGCAGTATTTT. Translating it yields CASSLAATSGRANADTQYF.

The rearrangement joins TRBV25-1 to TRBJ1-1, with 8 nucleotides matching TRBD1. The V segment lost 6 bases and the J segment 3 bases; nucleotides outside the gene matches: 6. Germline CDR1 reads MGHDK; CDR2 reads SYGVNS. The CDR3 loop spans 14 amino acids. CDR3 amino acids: CASRRTGRYTEAFF. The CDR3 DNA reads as TGTGCCAGCAGGAGGACAGGGCGGTACACTGAAGCTTTCTTT.

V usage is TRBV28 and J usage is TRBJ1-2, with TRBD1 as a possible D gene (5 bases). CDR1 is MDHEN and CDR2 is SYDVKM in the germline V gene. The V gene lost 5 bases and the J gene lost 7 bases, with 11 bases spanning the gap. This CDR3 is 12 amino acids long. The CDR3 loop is CASSRSGLGYTF. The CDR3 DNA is TGTGCCAGCAGTCGATCAGGGCTTGGCTACACCTTC.